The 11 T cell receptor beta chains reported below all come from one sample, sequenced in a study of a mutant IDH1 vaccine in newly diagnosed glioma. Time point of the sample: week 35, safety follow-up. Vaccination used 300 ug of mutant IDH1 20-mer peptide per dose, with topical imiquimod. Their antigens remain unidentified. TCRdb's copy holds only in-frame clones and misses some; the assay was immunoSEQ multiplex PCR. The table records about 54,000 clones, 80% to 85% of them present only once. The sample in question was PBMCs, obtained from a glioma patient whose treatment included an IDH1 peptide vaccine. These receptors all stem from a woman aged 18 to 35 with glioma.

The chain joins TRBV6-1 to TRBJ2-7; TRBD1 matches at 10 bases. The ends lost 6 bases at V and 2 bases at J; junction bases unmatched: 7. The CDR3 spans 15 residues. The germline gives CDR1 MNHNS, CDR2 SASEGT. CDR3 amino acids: CASRRGTGETYEQYF. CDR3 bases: TGTGCCAGCAGGAGGGGGACAGGGGAAACCTACGAGCAGTACTTC.

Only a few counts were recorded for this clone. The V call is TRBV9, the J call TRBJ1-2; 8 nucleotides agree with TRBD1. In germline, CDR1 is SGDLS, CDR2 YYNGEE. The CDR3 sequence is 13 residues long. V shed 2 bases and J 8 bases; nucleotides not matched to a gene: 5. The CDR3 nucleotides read TGTGCCAGCAGCGTGGGACAGGTAGGCGGCTACACCTTC. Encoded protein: CASSVGQVGGYTF.

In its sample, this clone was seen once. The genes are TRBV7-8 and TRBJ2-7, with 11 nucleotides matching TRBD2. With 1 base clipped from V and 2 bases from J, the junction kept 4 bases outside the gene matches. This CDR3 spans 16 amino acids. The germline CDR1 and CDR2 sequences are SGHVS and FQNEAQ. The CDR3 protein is CASSLVSLAGAYEQYF. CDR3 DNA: TGTGCCAGCAGCTTAGTTTCACTAGCGGGGGCCTACGAGCAGTACTTC.

For the CDR3, the DNA is TGTGCCAGTAGTCTCCGGGACAGGGGAAGGGGCAATCAGCCCCAGCATTTT. Amino acid sequence: CASSLRDRGRGNQPQHF. V and J are TRBV19 and TRBJ1-5; TRBD1 aligns across 10 bases. The length of the CDR3 is 17 residues. The V and J ends lost 5 bases and 2 bases, in that order; junction bases with no gene match: 9. Germline assignment: CDR1 LNHDA and CDR2 SQIVND (reference sequence).

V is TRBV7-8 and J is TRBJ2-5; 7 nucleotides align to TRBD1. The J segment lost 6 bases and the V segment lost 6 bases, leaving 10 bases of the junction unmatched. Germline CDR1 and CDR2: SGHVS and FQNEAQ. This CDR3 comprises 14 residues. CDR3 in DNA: TGTGCCAGCAGGCGCGACAGGGTCGGGAAGACCCAGTACTTC. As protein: CASRRDRVGKTQYF.

The chain's CDR3 is CASSWRLAGVGEQYF. The CDR3 DNA is TGTGCCAGCAGCTGGCGGTTAGCGGGAGTAGGCGAGCAGTACTTC. V usage is TRBV5-4 and J usage is TRBJ2-7; 9 bases align to TRBD2. This CDR3 has 15 amino acids. Germline CDR1 and CDR2: SGHNT and YYREEE (reference sequence). The ends lost 3 bases at V and 6 bases at J; junction bases unmatched: 10.

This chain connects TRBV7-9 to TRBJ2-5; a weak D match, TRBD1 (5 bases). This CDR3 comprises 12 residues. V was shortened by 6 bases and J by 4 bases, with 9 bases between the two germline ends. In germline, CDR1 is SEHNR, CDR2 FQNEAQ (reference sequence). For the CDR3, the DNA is TGTGCCAGCAGGGGCAGGGCAGAGACCCAGTACTTC. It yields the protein CASRGRAETQYF.

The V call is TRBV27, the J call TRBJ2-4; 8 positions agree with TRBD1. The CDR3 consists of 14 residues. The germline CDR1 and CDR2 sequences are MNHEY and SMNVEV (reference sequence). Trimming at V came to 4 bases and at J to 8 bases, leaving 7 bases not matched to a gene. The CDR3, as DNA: TGTGCCAGCAGTTCAGTGACAGGGGCGGACATTCAGTACTTC. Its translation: CASSSVTGADIQYF.

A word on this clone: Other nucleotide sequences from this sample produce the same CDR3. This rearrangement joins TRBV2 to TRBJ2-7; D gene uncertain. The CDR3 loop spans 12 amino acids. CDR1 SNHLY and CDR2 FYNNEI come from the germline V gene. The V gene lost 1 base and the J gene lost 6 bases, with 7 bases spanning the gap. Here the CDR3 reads CASSEGLGEQYF. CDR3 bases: TGTGCCAGCAGTGAAGGGCTGGGCGAGCAGTACTTC.

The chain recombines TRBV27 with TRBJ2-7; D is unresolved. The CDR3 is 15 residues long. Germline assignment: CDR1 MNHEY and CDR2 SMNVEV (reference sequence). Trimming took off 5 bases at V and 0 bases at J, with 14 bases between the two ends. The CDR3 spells CASSQSAYLSYEQYF. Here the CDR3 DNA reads TGTGCCAGCAGTCAGAGCGCGTACCTCTCCTACGAGCAGTACTTC.

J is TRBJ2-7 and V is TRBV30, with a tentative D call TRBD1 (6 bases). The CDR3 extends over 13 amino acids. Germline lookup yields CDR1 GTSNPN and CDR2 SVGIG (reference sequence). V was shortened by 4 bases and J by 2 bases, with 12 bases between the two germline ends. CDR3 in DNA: TGTGCCTGGATCCGACAGGCTCCCTACGAGCAGTACTTC. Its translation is CAWIRQAPYEQYF.